The clone carrying this T cell receptor beta chain is labeled as medium-sized. This sample stems from a study of blood T cell repertoires in COVID-19. Profiling relied on immunoSEQ multiplex PCR, and the TCRdb table lists in-frame clones only, not all of them. The sample shows fewer than 300,000 clones, 85% to 90% of them seen only once. Participant ages covered roughly 18 to 89 years across 25 or so US areas. V was trimmed by 0 bases and J by 5 bases, leaving 4 bases between them. The CDR3 covers 13 residues. CDR1 and CDR2 (germline): MRHNA, SNTAGT. V is TRBV6-4 and J is TRBJ2-2; D not certain. The clonotype comes from a man aged 18 to 35 who had recovered from COVID-19. Sequencing input: PBMCs or T cells enriched from blood (not recorded which). CDR3 in amino acids: CASSDSGTGELFF. CDR3 DNA sequence: TGTGCCAGCAGTGACTCCGGGACCGGGGAGCTGTTTTTT.